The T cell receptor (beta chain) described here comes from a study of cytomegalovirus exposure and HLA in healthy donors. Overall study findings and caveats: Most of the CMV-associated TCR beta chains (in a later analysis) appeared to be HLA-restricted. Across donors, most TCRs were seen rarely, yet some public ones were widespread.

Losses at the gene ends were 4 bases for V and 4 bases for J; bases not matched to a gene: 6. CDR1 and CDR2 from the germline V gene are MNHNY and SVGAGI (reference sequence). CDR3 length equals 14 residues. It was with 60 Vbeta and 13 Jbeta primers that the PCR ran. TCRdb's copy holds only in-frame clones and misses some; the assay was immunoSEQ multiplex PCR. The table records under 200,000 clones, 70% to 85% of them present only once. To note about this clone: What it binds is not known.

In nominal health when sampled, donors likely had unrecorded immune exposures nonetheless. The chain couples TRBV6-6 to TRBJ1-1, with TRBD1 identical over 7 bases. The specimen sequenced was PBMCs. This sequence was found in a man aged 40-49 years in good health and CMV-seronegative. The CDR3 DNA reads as TGTGCCAGCAGTTTGGACAGGTTCGGCACTGAAGCTTTCTTT. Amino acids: CASSLDRFGTEAFF.